This paragraph reports one T cell receptor beta chain. Its antigen is as yet unknown. Here immunoSEQ multiplex PCR was the method, and the copy in TCRdb shows in-frame clones only, minus some. The table includes fewer than 300,000 clones, approximately 95% detected once. The trim removed 6 bases at V and 6 bases at J, leaving 21 bases unmatched. The germline V gene has CDR1 MNHEY and CDR2 SMNVEV (reference sequence). This CDR3 has 19 amino acids. The sample belongs to a study of T cell responses to AZD1222 COVID-19 vaccine. Study in general: Pooled in the analysis were second doses at about 4 or about 12 weeks.

Whole-study findings and limits: Repertoires were obtained solely post-peak T cell response. Donors were largely white British and mainly female; clonal diversity was possibly underestimated.

This chain uses TRBV27 with TRBJ2-2; TRBD2 matches 8 bases. The receptor comes from an adult in good health. Material: peripheral blood, obtained on day 0 of AZD1222 vaccination. CDR3 sequence: CASSPKRLAGLGVAGELFF. The CDR3 bases are TGTGCCAGCAGCCCCAAGCGGCTAGCGGGCCTCGGGGTAGCCGGGGAGCTGTTTTTT.